Below, 26 T cell receptor beta chains from the same sample are listed, as sequenced in a study of blood T cells in healthy people across ages. Then a second PCR, running roughly 6 to 12 cycles, was carried out with a sample-barcoded 5' primer and a J-beta primer mix. TCRdb re-analysed the 5' RACE reads in MiXCR, keeping a single row per CDR3 protein. The table has more than 600,000 distinct CDR3 sequences, roughly 25% seen once. This same sample was also part of a study on T cells of mothers and their children.

Input material: blood. These receptors all stem from a boy aged 5-17 years in good health.

This clonotype was seen a few times. The DNA of the CDR3 is TGTGCCAGCAGCTTGGGCGAGAACTCCTACAATGAGCAGTTCTTC. This translates into CASSLGENSYNEQFF. The chain employs TRBV11-3 and TRBJ2-1; D is uncertain. Germline V gene data show CDR1 as SGHNT and CDR2 as YENEEA. The CDR3 totals 15 residues. V was clipped by 3 bases and J by 0 bases, with 9 bases between them. The full variable domain, its missing parts supplied by reference TRBV11-3 and TRBJ2-1, is EAGVVQSPRYKIIEKKQPVAFWCNPISGHNTLYWYLQNLGQGPELLIRYENEEAVDDSQLPKDRFSAERLKGVDSTLKIQPAELGDSAVYLCASSLGENSYNEQFFGPGTRLTVL.

The chain has TRBV5-1 and TRBJ2-1; D call uncertain. CDR1 is SGHRS, CDR2 YFSETQ, per germline. The CDR3 is 15 residues long. V lost 10 bases, J lost 0 bases, and 17 bases lay in between. CDR3 loop: CAGRTDPSSYNEQFF. The CDR3, as DNA: TGCGCCGGGCGGACCGATCCGAGCTCCTACAATGAGCAGTTCTTC.

CDR3 nucleotides: TGTGCCAGCAGTCCCTGGAGCGGGACAGACCCAGATACGCAGTATTTT. Residues: CASSPWSGTDPDTQYF. The gene calls are TRBV27 and TRBJ2-3; possibly TRBD1 or TRBD2 for D (7 bases each). CDR1 MNHEY and CDR2 SMNVEV come from the germline V gene (reference sequence). CDR3 size: 16 residues. Trimming shortened V by 5 bases and J by 4 bases, and 19 bases separated the two germline ends.

V gene TRBV12-3 or TRBV12-4 combines with J gene TRBJ1-1; D is ambiguous. V was shortened by 7 bases and J by 1 base, with 19 bases between the two germline ends. The CDR3 length is 16 residues. The CDR3 DNA sequence: TGTGCCAGCACTCCCATAGGCAGGAAAAGGAACACTGAAGCTTTCTTT. This sequence encodes CASTPIGRKRNTEAFF.

In this sample, this clonotype turned up a few times. Sequence at one end of the junction differs from germline and may be a read error. V is TRBV5-5 and J is TRBJ1-3; weak D call: TRBD1 (5 bases). The CDR3 has 14 amino acids. Germline V gene sequence: CDR1 SGHKS, CDR2 YYEKEE (reference sequence). CDR3 amino acids: CASSSGGVGSTIYF. The CDR3 bases are TGTGCCAGCAGTTCTGGAGGGGTAGGAAGCACCATATATTTT.

This sequence joins TRBV5-1 and TRBJ2-3; 11 nucleotides align to TRBD2. CDR3 size: 17 residues. Germline-derived CDR1 and CDR2 are SGHRS and YFSETQ. Trimming took 2 bases from V and 5 from J; bases not matched to a gene: 10. CDR3: CASSFGRSGRAGDTQYF. In DNA form, the CDR3 reads TGCGCCAGCAGCTTTGGGCGTAGCGGGAGGGCCGGAGATACGCAGTATTTT.

This clonotype was counted only a few times. The chain recombines TRBV7-3 with TRBJ1-1; D is uncertain. Trimming pared 0 bases from V and 0 bases from J, leaving 8 bases between. The CDR3 is 15 residues long. The germline V gene has CDR1 SGHTA and CDR2 FQGTGA. DNA of the CDR3: TGTGCCAGCAGCTTAACAGCCGGGGTGAACACTGAAGCTTTCTTT. It specifies CASSLTAGVNTEAFF.

This clonotype was seen only a few times. V and J are TRBV3-1 and TRBJ1-4; 12 bases align to TRBD1. V lost 3 bases, J lost 8 bases, and 10 bases stayed unmatched. The CDR3 length is 17 residues. Germline V gives CDR1 LGHDT, CDR2 YNNKEL (reference sequence). DNA for the CDR3: TGTGCCAGCAGCCAGGGGACAGGGGGCGCGATCACCGAAAAACTGTTTTTT. This sequence encodes CASSQGTGGAITEKLFF. The full variable domain, its missing parts supplied by reference TRBV3-1 and TRBJ1-4, is DTAVSQTPKYLVTQMGNDKSIKCEQNLGHDTMYWYKQDSKKFLKIMFSYNNKELIINETVPNRFSPKSPDKAHLNLHINSLELGDSAVYFCASSQGTGGAITEKLFFGSGTQLSVL.

The V and J genes are TRBV6-5 and TRBJ1-2, with 8 bases that match TRBD1. The length of the CDR3 is 15 residues. The V and J ends lost 3 bases and 4 bases, in that order; junction bases with no gene match: 7. CDR1 MNHEY and CDR2 SVGAGI come from the germline V gene. CDR3 in DNA: TGTGCCAGCAGTTATCCAGGACAGGGATCCTATGGCTACACCTTC. Protein: CASSYPGQGSYGYTF.

This chain uses TRBV7-2 with TRBJ2-5, with TRBD2 as a possible D gene (5 bases). V lost 4 bases to trimming and J lost 2 bases, with 5 bases between them. This CDR3 is built from 12 residues. Germline lookup yields CDR1 SGHTA and CDR2 FQGNSA. The CDR3 DNA sequence: TGTGCCAGCAGCTGGAGGCAAGAGACCCAGTACTTC. It specifies CASSWRQETQYF.

The chain recombines TRBV15 with TRBJ1-4; no definite D call. The CDR3 loop spans 14 amino acids. V was clipped by 2 bases and J by 13 bases, with 17 bases between them. Germline V gene lookup returns CDR1 LNHNV and CDR2 YYDKDF (reference sequence). This CDR3 is CATSRLSDNDRLFF. The DNA for the CDR3 is TGTGCCACCAGCAGACTCTCAGATAATGATCGACTGTTTTTT.

This sequence joins TRBV28 and TRBJ1-5; TRBD1 matches at 8 bases. This CDR3 contains 15 residues. CDR1 is MDHEN, CDR2 SYDVKM, per germline. J lost 5 bases, V lost 3 bases, and 6 bases had no gene match. This chain's CDR3 is CASSFQGQAYQPQHF. As DNA, the CDR3 is TGTGCCAGCAGTTTTCAGGGACAGGCCTATCAGCCCCAGCATTTT.

For this clonotype: Germline and junction disagree at one end, which may indicate a read error. The rearrangement joins TRBV11-2 to TRBJ2-7, with D perhaps given as TRBD1 or TRBD2 (5 bases each). The J call may be wrong; the DNA end is better matched by TRBJ2-1. The CDR3 is 19 residues long. Germline V gives CDR1 SGHAT, CDR2 FQNNGV. In nucleotides, the CDR3 is TGTGCCAGTAGCTTAGATGAGTTACCGGGACGGAATCCAATGAATGAGCAGTTCTTC. Amino acid sequence: CASSLDELPGRNPMNEQFF.

The rearrangement joins TRBV4-2 to TRBJ1-4; D not certain. Trimming removed 0 bases at V and 3 bases at J, with 17 bases between. Germline assignment: CDR1 LGHNA and CDR2 YNFKEQ. CDR3 length equals 18 residues. The CDR3 bases are TGTGCCAGCAGCCAAGAGTATGCGTGGGATTTCGCTAATGAAAAACTGTTTTTT. This codes for CASSQEYAWDFANEKLFF.

The V and J genes are TRBV29-1 and TRBJ1-1, with D unresolved. CDR1 is SQVTM and CDR2 is ANQGSEA in the germline V gene. The CDR3 loop spans 11 amino acids. V lost 1 base and J 8 bases, leaving 8 bases between the germline ends. CDR3 DNA sequence: TGCAGCGTTGAAGTTGTGGCGGAAGCTTTCTTT. Its translation is CSVEVVAEAFF.

This clonotype appeared a few times. The rearrangement uses TRBV5-6 and TRBJ2-1; D gene uncertain. Germline CDR1 reads SGHDT; CDR2 reads YYEEEE. V shed 4 bases and J shed 5 bases, with 7 bases lying between them. The CDR3 runs 12 residues. This CDR3 reads CASSTDHNEQFF. In nucleotides, the CDR3 is TGTGCCAGCAGCACCGACCACAATGAGCAGTTCTTC.

V and J are TRBV12-3 or TRBV12-4 and TRBJ2-1, with 10 bases lining up with TRBD1. V lost 6 bases to trimming and J lost 7 bases; unmatched junction nucleotides: 9. This CDR3 is 15 amino acids long. DNA for the CDR3: TGTGCCAGCAGCACCGATGGGACAGGGGCAAATGAGCAGTTCTTC. Residues: CASSTDGTGANEQFF.

The chain uses TRBV5-5 and TRBJ2-6; D is unresolved. The CDR3 runs 16 residues. Germline loops: CDR1 SGHKS, CDR2 YYEKEE (reference sequence). Trimming pared 0 bases from V and 0 bases from J, leaving 7 bases between. The CDR3 DNA reads TGTGCCAGCAGCTTGGGTACAGACTCTGGGGCCAACGTCCTGACTTTC. It specifies CASSLGTDSGANVLTF.

The gene calls are TRBV28 and TRBJ2-2; D unresolved. V shed 5 bases and J shed 8 bases, with 12 bases lying between them. Germline values: CDR1 MDHEN, CDR2 SYDVKM. The CDR3 has 13 amino acids. CDR3 sequence (DNA): TGTGCCAGCAGTCCACCTGGCAGGGGGGAGCTGTTTTTT. This gives the protein CASSPPGRGELFF.

The J gene is TRBJ2-1, the V gene TRBV28; 7 nucleotides align to TRBD2. The J call is in doubt because the DNA end fits TRBJ2-7 better. Germline loops: CDR1 MDHEN, CDR2 SYDVKM. The CDR3 extends over 12 amino acids. The chain's CDR3 is CASSSYSGQQYF. The CDR3 DNA reads as TGTGCCAGCAGTTCCTATAGCGGGCAGCAGTACTTC.

This clonotype appeared a few times. The J gene is TRBJ2-5, the V gene TRBV15; TRBD2 matches at 14 bases. The J call may be mistaken, given a closer DNA end match to TRBJ2-1. This CDR3 has 17 amino acids. Germline V gene lookup returns CDR1 LNHNV and CDR2 YYDKDF (reference sequence). The chain's CDR3 is CATTQGLGLAGVNEQFF. CDR3 DNA: TGTGCCACCACCCAGGGGCTGGGACTAGCGGGGGTGAATGAGCAGTTCTTC.

The chain combines TRBV4-1 with TRBJ2-1, with D unclear. The CDR3 is 14 amino acids. The V gene lost 6 bases and the J gene lost 5 bases, with 14 bases spanning the gap. CDR1 MGHRA and CDR2 YSYEKL come from the germline V gene. Here the CDR3 DNA reads TGCGCCAGCAGGCGCACTTTTGGGAACAATGAGCAGTTCTTC. Protein product: CASRRTFGNNEQFF.

The chain joins TRBV20-1 to TRBJ2-1; D might be TRBD1 (5 bases). The CDR3 has 14 amino acids. Germline V gene lookup returns CDR1 DFQATT and CDR2 SNEGSKA (reference sequence). The V gene lost 0 bases and the J gene lost 3 bases, with 9 bases spanning the gap. The CDR3: CSARDLDSYNEQFF. The DNA of the CDR3 is TGCAGTGCTAGAGATCTCGACAGCTACAATGAGCAGTTCTTC.

This clonotype has just a few counts. The chain carries TRBV14 and TRBJ1-1; no clear D. Germline V gene data show CDR1 as SGHDN and CDR2 as FVKESK. The CDR3 has 13 residues. V was clipped by 0 bases and J by 12 bases, with 14 bases between them. CDR3: CASSQELSGLPFF. CDR3 DNA sequence: TGTGCCAGCAGCCAAGAACTATCCGGTTTGCCTTTCTTT.

The chain joins TRBV7-6 to TRBJ1-4, with unresolved D. Germline values: CDR1 SGHVS, CDR2 FNYEAQ. CDR3 length equals 15 residues. Trimming took 1 base from V and 0 from J, leaving 6 bases between them. The CDR3 is CASSLGGTTNEKLFF. The DNA for the CDR3 is TGTGCCAGCAGCTTAGGCGGGACAACTAATGAAAAACTGTTTTTT.

This clonotype was seen only a few times. The chain employs TRBV6-1 and TRBJ2-5; 7 nucleotides match TRBD1. The DNA end lines up better with TRBJ2-7; the J call may be wrong. The CDR3 totals 15 residues. Germline V gene lookup returns CDR1 MNHNS and CDR2 SASEGT. The CDR3 DNA sequence: TGTGCCAGCAGTGAAGAGGACAGGCCTCACTACGAGCAGTACTTC. This gives the protein CASSEEDRPHYEQYF.